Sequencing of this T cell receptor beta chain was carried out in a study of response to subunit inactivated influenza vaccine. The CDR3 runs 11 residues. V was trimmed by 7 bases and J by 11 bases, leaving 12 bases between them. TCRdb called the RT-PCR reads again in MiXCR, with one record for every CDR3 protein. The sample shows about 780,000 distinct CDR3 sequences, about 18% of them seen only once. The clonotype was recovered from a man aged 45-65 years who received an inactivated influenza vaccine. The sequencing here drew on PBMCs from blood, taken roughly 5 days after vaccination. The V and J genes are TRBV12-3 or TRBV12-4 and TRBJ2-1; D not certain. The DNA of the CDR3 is TGTGCCAGCAAGGTAGTAGAGAAGCAGTTCTTC. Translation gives CASKVVEKQFF.